The T cell receptor (beta chain) under discussion was sequenced for a study of blood T cell repertoires in COVID-19. Study details: Italy, Spain and the United States were the sources of the convalescent and acute COVID-19 samples. T cells, B-cell-depleted T cells, or PBMCs provided the cDNA or gDNA that served as material.

Germline CDR1 is KGHSH and CDR2 is LQKENI. This CDR3 has 14 residues. Trimming removed 8 bases from V and 2 bases from J; junction bases left unmatched: 6. Original processing notes: Estimation of nucleated cell counts relied on the amplification of reference gene primers. Data came from immunoSEQ multiplex PCR; TCRdb stores just in-frame clones and leaves some out. V and J calls plus clone size are reproduced from that table; the DNA served to infer D and trimming. The sample carries about 98,000 clones, roughly 82% recorded once. The sequenced sample was peripheral blood. The V call is TRBV18, the J call TRBJ1-1; 9 positions agree with TRBD1. This sequence originates from an elderly man with acute or convalescent COVID-19. CDR3 DNA sequence: TGTGCCAGCGGAAAGGACAGGGGTAACACTGAAGCTTTCTTT. It encodes CASGKDRGNTEAFF.